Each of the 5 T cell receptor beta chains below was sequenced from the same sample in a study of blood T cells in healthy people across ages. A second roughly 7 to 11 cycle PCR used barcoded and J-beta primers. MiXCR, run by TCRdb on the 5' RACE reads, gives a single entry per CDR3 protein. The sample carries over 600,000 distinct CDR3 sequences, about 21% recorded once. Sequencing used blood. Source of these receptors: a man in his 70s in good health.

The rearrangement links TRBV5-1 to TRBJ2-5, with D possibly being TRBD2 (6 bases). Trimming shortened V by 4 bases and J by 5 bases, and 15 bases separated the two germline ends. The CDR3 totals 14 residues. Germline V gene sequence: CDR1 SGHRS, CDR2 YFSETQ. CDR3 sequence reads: CASSLRDLGETQYF. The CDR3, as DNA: TGCGCCAGCAGCCTCCGGGACTTGGGGGAGACCCAGTACTTC.

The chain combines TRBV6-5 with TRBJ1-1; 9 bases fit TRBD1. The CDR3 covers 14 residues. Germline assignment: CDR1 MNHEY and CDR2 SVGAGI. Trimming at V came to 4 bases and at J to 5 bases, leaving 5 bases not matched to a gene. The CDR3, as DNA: TGTGCCAGCAGTTCAAGACAGGGGGTGACTGAAGCTTTCTTT. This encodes CASSSRQGVTEAFF.

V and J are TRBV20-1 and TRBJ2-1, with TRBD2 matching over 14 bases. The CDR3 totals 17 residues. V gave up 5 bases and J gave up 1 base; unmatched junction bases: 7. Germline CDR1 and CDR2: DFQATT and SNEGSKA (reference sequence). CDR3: CSASGTSGSQSYNEQFF. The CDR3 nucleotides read TGCAGTGCTTCCGGGACTAGCGGGAGTCAGTCCTACAATGAGCAGTTCTTC.

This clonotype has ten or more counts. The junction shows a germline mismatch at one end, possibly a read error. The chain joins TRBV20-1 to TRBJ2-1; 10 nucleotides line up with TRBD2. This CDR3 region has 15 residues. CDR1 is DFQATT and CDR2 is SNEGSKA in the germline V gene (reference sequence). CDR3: CSARSLAGSFNEQFF. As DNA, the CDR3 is TGCAGTGCTAGGTCACTAGCGGGATCCTTCAATGAGCAGTTCTTC.

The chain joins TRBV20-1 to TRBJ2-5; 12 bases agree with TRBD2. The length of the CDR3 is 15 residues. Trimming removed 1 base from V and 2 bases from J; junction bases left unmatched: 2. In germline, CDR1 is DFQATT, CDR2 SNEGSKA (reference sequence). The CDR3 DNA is TGCAGTGCTAGAGGACTAGCGGGAGAGCAAGAGACCCAGTACTTC. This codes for CSARGLAGEQETQYF.